This T cell receptor (beta chain) was sequenced during a study of blood T cell repertoires in COVID-19. Profiled with immunoSEQ multiplex PCR; TCRdb holds only in-frame clones, not every one. This table holds 300,000 to 450,000 clones, about four fifths found once. The source is a human donor with acute or convalescent COVID-19. The donor label of this sample is uncertain. The specimen sequenced was peripheral blood.

This CDR3 is CASSLGRNYGYTF. The DNA of the CDR3 is TGTGCCAGCAGCCTTGGGCGTAACTATGGCTACACCTTC. This chain joins TRBV6-5 and TRBJ1-2; D call uncertain. The length of the CDR3 is 13 residues. V lost 6 bases and J lost 1, with 9 bases in between. Germline-derived CDR1 and CDR2 are MNHEY and SVGAGI.